Sequencing of this T cell receptor beta chain was carried out in a study of T-cell reconstitution after alpha-beta-depleted transplantation in children. This sample's TCRbeta library carried unique molecular identifier barcodes. TCRdb processed the PCR reads anew with MiXCR; each CDR3 protein has one entry. Of almost 600,000 distinct CDR3 sequences listed, 27% are singletons. The germline gives CDR1 SGHRS, CDR2 YFSETQ. The V gene end was trimmed by 4 bases and the J gene end by 3 bases; junction bases not matched to a gene: 5. There are 14 residues in the CDR3. Sequences were derived from PBMCs, sampled before TCRalphabeta/CD19-depleted stem cell transplant. The V call is TRBV5-1, the J call TRBJ2-3; 7 bases map to TRBD2. This receptor was obtained from a boy in the first two years of life with Wiskott-Aldrich syndrome, due to receive a stem cell transplant. The CDR3 is CASSSGIKTDTQYF. For the CDR3, the DNA is TGCGCCAGCAGCAGCGGGATCAAGACAGATACGCAGTATTTT. Using reference TRBV5-1 and TRBJ2-3 for the parts outside the CDR3, the full variable domain is KAGVTQTPRYLIKTRGQQVTLSCSPISGHRSVSWYQQTPGQGLQFLFEYFSETQRNKGNFPGRFSGRQFSNSRSEMNVSTLELGDSALYLCASSSGIKTDTQYFGPGTRLTVL.